A selection of T cell receptor beta chains follows, all from one sample in a study of blood T cell repertoires in COVID-19. Data came from immunoSEQ multiplex PCR; TCRdb stores just in-frame clones and leaves some out. The sample shows tens of thousands of clones, under 90% of them seen only once. Sequencing was performed on peripheral blood. These receptors were collected from a woman between 65 and 79 years old with acute or convalescent COVID-19. The conserved cysteine and the conserved F or W are not part of the CDR3 here.

V gene: TRBV27; CDR3 protein: ASSKPGQGNTEAF
V gene: TRBV28; CDR3 protein: ASSFRGVSGNTIY
V gene: TRBV19; CDR3 protein: ASTPDSYGYT
V gene: TRBV18; CDR3 protein: ASSSGTSGIGDTQY
V gene: TRBV6-1; CDR3 protein: ASSEGGQRTDTQY
V gene: TRBV10-3; CDR3 protein: AISLPRGSSYEQY
V gene: TRBV12-3/TRBV12-4; CDR3 protein: ASRQGANYGYT
V gene: TRBV15; CDR3 protein: ATSRETGAYEQY
V gene: TRBV7-9; CDR3 protein: ASSPNRVVGETQY
V gene: TRBV5-4; CDR3 protein: ASRLGGSYNEQF
V gene: TRBV28; CDR3 protein: ASRPPRGEQY
V gene: TRBV19; CDR3 protein: ASSLREKLYEQY
V gene: TRBV2; CDR3 protein: ASSEGFGQGYGYT
V gene: TRBV5-1; CDR3 protein: ASRDTGNTIY
V gene: TRBV6-1; CDR3 protein: ASSEPPSSYNSPLH
V gene: TRBV7-9; CDR3 protein: ASRKRGDQETQY
V gene: TRBV28; CDR3 protein: ASSPLDGGGYQPQH
V gene: TRBV28; CDR3 protein: ASSPGTGGASSYEQY
V gene: TRBV6-1; CDR3 protein: ASSELQGTTDTQY
V gene: TRBV30; CDR3 protein: ACIRVFHNYGYT
V gene: TRBV5-4; CDR3 protein: ASSLTSGGTGWDEQF
V gene: TRBV11-3; CDR3 protein: ASSLGGLATDTQY
V gene: TRBV27; CDR3 protein: ASSHGQGGETQY
V gene: TRBV2; CDR3 protein: ASSGDREDHYGYT
V gene: TRBV12-3/TRBV12-4; CDR3 protein: ASRQGSGEKLF
V gene: TRBV28; CDR3 protein: ASSSTGKNSPLH
V gene: TRBV5-1; CDR3 protein: ASSPETRRNEQF
V gene: TRBV19; CDR3 protein: ASSWTSRLPPQH
V gene: TRBV6-5; CDR3 protein: ASSNRDNSEKLF
V gene: TRBV5-6; CDR3 protein: ASSLNLASARAF
V gene: TRBV27; CDR3 protein: ASSYGTASYEQY
V gene: TRBV5-1; CDR3 protein: ASSLGGQGVRETQY
V gene: TRBV6-6; CDR3 protein: ASSYSTGGGYT
V gene: TRBV6-6; CDR3 protein: ASSYSTGTGGQPQH
V gene: TRBV27; CDR3 protein: ASSFLRQNTGELF
V gene: TRBV5-5; CDR3 protein: ASSMGRARSGELF
V gene: TRBV11-2; CDR3 protein: ASSEAPRGETQY
V gene: TRBV19; CDR3 protein: ASSDRTGGFYGYT
V gene: TRBV28; CDR3 protein: ASSTPGTGITDTQY
V gene: TRBV28; CDR3 protein: ASRYPEYNSPLH
V gene: TRBV25-1; CDR3 protein: ASSPFGSGRVDTQY
V gene: TRBV25-1; CDR3 protein: ASSGHLNTEAF
V gene: TRBV19; CDR3 protein: ASSTGTSFAGELF